These 15 T cell receptor beta chains originate from one sample sequenced in a study of blood T cell repertoires in COVID-19. The protocol was immunoSEQ multiplex PCR, while the TCRdb copy is restricted to in-frame clones and leaves out a portion. This table has about 180,000 clones, over 60% appearing once. The sequenced material came from peripheral blood. The receptors come from a woman aged 70 to 79 with acute or convalescent COVID-19.

Written as DNA, the CDR3 is TGTGCCAGCAGCTACCCGGGGGCTAGCGGGAGGCACGAGCAGTACTTC. Its translation is CASSYPGASGRHEQYF. The V gene is TRBV5-4, the J gene TRBJ2-7, with 11 bases matching TRBD2. The J segment lost 5 bases and the V segment lost 3 bases, leaving 10 bases of the junction unmatched. This CDR3 contains 16 residues. Germline V CDR1 and CDR2: SGHNT, YYREEE (reference sequence).

This chain uses TRBV5-1 with TRBJ1-4; D unresolved. V shed 4 bases and J shed 0 bases, with 34 bases lying between them. This CDR3 region has 23 residues. Germline V gives CDR1 SGHRS, CDR2 YFSETQ. In DNA form, the CDR3 reads TGCGCCAGCAGCCAAGGCCGGGGTTCCAACCTGCCTTACGGCGGGTCAACTAATGAAAAACTGTTTTTT. Translation: CASSQGRGSNLPYGGSTNEKLFF.

On this clone: This specimen includes other DNA sequences encoding the same CDR3. The chain is built from TRBV18 and TRBJ2-7; TRBD1 aligns across 9 bases. Germline V CDR1 and CDR2: KGHSH, LQKENI. CDR3 length: 14 residues. The J segment lost 1 base and the V segment lost 2 bases, leaving 0 bases of the junction unmatched. CDR3 bases: TGTGCCAGCTCACCAGGACAGGGGTCCTACGAGCAGTACTTC. Translating gives CASSPGQGSYEQYF.

The gene calls are TRBV4-2 and TRBJ2-3, with D possibly being TRBD1 (6 bases). This CDR3 is 15 amino acids long. V lost 3 bases to trimming and J lost 4 bases, with 14 bases between them. Germline V gives CDR1 LGHNA, CDR2 YNFKEQ. CDR3 region: CASSQPQGRSDTQYF. For the CDR3, the DNA is TGTGCCAGCAGCCAGCCACAGGGTAGGTCAGATACGCAGTATTTT.

V is TRBV2 and J is TRBJ2-5, with 11 bases identical to TRBD2. CDR1 and CDR2 (germline): SNHLY, FYNNEI. The CDR3 totals 16 residues. V trimming: 3 bases; J trimming: 1 base; junction bases outside the gene matches: 4. Written as DNA, the CDR3 is TGTGCCAGCAGTGAGGGCCTAGCGGGGGGCCAAGAGACCCAGTACTTC. Translated, it gives CASSEGLAGGQETQYF.

CDR3 sequence (DNA): TGTGCCAGCAGCTTTGAACAGGGGGCGCGGGTGAAGTACGAGCAGTACTTC. It is translated as CASSFEQGARVKYEQYF. V and J are TRBV7-9 and TRBJ2-7; 9 bases line up with TRBD1. The CDR3 extends over 17 amino acids. Germline CDR1 and CDR2: SEHNR and FQNEAQ (reference sequence). V gave up 3 bases and J gave up 4 bases; unmatched junction bases: 13. Together with reference TRBV7-9 and TRBJ2-7, the CDR3 gives the full variable domain: DTGVSQNPRHKITKRGQNVTFRCDPISEHNRLYWYRQTLGQGPEFLTYFQNEAQLEKSRLLSDRFSAERPKGSFSTLEIQRTEQGDSAMYLCASSFEQGARVKYEQYFGPGTRLTVT.

The rearrangement links TRBV2 to TRBJ1-5; no reliable D call. Germline V CDR1 and CDR2: SNHLY, FYNNEI. Trimming shortened V by 7 bases and J by 5 bases, and 12 bases separated the two germline ends. The CDR3 covers 13 residues. DNA for the CDR3: TGTGCCAGCAATATCTGGAGGGATCAGCCCCAGCATTTT. Residues: CASNIWRDQPQHF.

The V call is TRBV5-1, the J call TRBJ1-1, with D maybe TRBD1 (5 bases). Trimming left V 4 bases short and J 1 base short, with 11 bases between. The CDR3 totals 14 residues. The V gene's germline CDR1 is SGHRS and CDR2 YFSETQ. This chain's CDR3 is CASSTGQWNTEAFF. The DNA for the CDR3 is TGCGCCAGCAGCACCGGACAATGGAACACTGAAGCTTTCTTT.

The chain combines TRBV3-1 (or the pseudogene TRBV3-2) with TRBJ2-1, with no clear D. Looked up from germline, CDR1 is LGHDT and CDR2 is YNNKEL (reference sequence). This CDR3 has 18 amino acids. The V end was cut by 1 base, the J end by 4 bases, with 20 bases between. This CDR3 is CASSQATARVWSYNEQFF. In nucleotides, the CDR3 is TGTGCCAGCAGCCAAGCCACGGCTCGGGTATGGAGTTACAATGAGCAGTTCTTC.

This clone was observed a handful of times. The chain joins TRBV2 to TRBJ2-2; weak D call: TRBD1 (6 bases). Germline V gene data show CDR1 as SNHLY and CDR2 as FYNNEI. The V gene lost 6 bases and the J gene lost 6 bases, with 11 bases spanning the gap. This CDR3 is 13 amino acids long. The CDR3 region has the DNA TGTGCCAGCAGAGAACAGGGCGCCGGGGAGCTGTTTTTT. It codes for CASREQGAGELFF. Full variable domain (missing parts from reference TRBV2 and TRBJ2-2): EPEVTQTPSHQVTQMGQEVILRCVPISNHLYFYWYRQILGQKVEFLVSFYNNEISEKSEIFDDQFSVERPDGSNFTLKIRSTKLEDSAMYFCASREQGAGELFFGEGSRLTVL.

The chain uses TRBV27 and TRBJ1-1, with D possibly TRBD1 on 6 matching bases. Looked up from germline, CDR1 is MNHEY and CDR2 is SMNVEV (reference sequence). V dropped 7 bases and J dropped 3 bases, with 15 bases sitting between them. This CDR3 has 14 residues. CDR3 sequence: CASTTTGGHTEAFF. The CDR3 coding sequence is TGTGCCAGCACCACGACAGGTGGGCACACTGAAGCTTTCTTT.

The chain links TRBV27 to TRBJ2-3; 7 bases fit TRBD1. With 5 bases clipped from V and 4 bases from J, the junction kept 12 bases outside the gene matches. There are 16 residues in the CDR3. In germline, CDR1 is MNHEY, CDR2 SMNVEV (reference sequence). In nucleotides, the CDR3 is TGTGCCAGCAGTAAGAGTCTAGGGGGCGGCGCAGATACGCAGTATTTT. It specifies CASSKSLGGGADTQYF.

This clone was seen a few times. For the CDR3, the DNA is TGTGCCAGCAGTGAAGCCAGGGATGGGTCCGGGGAGCTGTTTTTT. This gives the protein CASSEARDGSGELFF. The chain has TRBV2 and TRBJ2-2, with TRBD1 as a possible D gene (5 bases). CDR1 SNHLY and CDR2 FYNNEI come from the germline V gene. The CDR3 sequence is 15 residues long. V dropped 0 bases and J dropped 6 bases, with 11 bases sitting between them.

Only a few counts were recorded for this clone. The CDR3 DNA is TGTGCCATCAGTGAAAGACAGACCTACGAGCAGTACTTC. Its translation is CAISERQTYEQYF. The chain employs TRBV10-3 and TRBJ2-7, with D possibly TRBD1 on 5 matching bases. CDR1 is ENHRY and CDR2 is SYGVKD in the germline V gene. The CDR3 is 13 residues long. The V end was cut by 3 bases, the J end by 2 bases, with 8 bases between.

This clone was seen more than once but under ten times. The J gene is TRBJ2-1, the V gene TRBV12-5, with 12 bases identical to TRBD2. Germline CDR1 is LGHNT and CDR2 is FRNRAP. J gave up 1 base and V 1 base, and 17 bases lay outside the gene matches. The CDR3 is 22 amino acids. The CDR3 sequence is CASGLGGTSGRNWATSYNEQFF. Here the CDR3 DNA reads TGTGCTAGTGGTTTGGGTGGGACTAGCGGGCGAAATTGGGCCACATCCTACAATGAGCAGTTCTTC.